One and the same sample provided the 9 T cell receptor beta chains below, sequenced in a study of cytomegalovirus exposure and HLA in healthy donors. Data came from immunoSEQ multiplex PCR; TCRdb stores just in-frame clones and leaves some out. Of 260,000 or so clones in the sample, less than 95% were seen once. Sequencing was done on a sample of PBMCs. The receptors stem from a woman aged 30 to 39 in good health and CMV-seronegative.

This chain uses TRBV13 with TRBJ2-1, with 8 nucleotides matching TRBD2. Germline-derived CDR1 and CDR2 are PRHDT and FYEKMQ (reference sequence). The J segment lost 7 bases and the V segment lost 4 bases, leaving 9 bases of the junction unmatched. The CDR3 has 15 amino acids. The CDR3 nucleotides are TGTGCCAGCAGCTCAAGAGCTAGCGGGTTTAATGAGCAGTTCTTC. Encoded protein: CASSSRASGFNEQFF.

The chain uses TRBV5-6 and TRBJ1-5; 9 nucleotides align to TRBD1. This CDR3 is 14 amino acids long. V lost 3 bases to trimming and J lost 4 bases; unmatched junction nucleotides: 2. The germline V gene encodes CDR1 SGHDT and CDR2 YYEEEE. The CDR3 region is CASSSGTGNQPQHF. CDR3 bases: TGTGCCAGCAGCTCCGGGACAGGGAATCAGCCCCAGCATTTT. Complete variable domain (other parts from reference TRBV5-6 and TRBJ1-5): DAGVTQSPTHLIKTRGQQVTLRCSPKSGHDTVSWYQQALGQGPQFIFQYYEEEERQRGNFPDRFSGHQFPNYSSELNVNALLLGDSALYLCASSSGTGNQPQHFGDGTRLSIL.

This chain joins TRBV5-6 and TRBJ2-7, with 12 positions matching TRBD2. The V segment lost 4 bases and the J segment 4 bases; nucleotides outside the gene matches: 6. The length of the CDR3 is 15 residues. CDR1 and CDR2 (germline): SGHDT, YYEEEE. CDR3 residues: CASSRMTSGSYEQYF. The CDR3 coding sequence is TGTGCCAGCAGCCGGATGACTAGCGGGAGTTACGAGCAGTACTTC.

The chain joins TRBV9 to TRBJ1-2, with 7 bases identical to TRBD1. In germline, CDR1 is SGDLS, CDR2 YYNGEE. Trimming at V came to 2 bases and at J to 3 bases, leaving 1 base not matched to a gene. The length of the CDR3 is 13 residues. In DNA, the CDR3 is TGTGCCAGCAGCGTCGGGACAGACTATGGCTACACCTTC. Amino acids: CASSVGTDYGYTF.

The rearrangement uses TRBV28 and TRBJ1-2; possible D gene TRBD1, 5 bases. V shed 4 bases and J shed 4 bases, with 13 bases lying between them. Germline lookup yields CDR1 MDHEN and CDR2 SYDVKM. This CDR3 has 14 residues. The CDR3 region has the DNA TGTGCCAGCAGTTCCCCGACAGAGCTCTATGGCTACACCTTC. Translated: CASSSPTELYGYTF.

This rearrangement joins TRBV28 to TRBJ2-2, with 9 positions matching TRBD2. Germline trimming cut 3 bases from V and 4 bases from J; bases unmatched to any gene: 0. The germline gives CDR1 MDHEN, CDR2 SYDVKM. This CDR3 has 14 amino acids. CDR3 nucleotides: TGTGCCAGCAGTTTGGGACTAGCCACCGGGGAGCTGTTTTTT. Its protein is CASSLGLATGELFF.

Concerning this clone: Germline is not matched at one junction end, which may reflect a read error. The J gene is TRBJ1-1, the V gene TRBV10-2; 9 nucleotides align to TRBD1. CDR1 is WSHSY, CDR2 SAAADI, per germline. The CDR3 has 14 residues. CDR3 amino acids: CASGDRGRYTEAFF. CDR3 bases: TGCGCCAGCGGTGACAGGGGGAGGTACACTGAAGCTTTCTTT.

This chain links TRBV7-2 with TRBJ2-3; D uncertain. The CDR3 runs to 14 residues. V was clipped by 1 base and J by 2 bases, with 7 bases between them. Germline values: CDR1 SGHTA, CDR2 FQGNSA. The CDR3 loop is CASSLDGFTDTQYF. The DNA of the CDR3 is TGTGCCAGCAGCTTAGACGGGTTCACAGATACGCAGTATTTT.

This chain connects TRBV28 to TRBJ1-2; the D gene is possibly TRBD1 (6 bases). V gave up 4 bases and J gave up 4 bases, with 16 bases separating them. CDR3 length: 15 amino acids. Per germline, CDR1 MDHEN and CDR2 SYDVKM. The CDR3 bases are TGTGCCAGCAGTTCCCCCGGACAGAGCCTCTATGGCTACACCTTC. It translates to CASSSPGQSLYGYTF.